This T cell receptor beta chain was sequenced for a study of cytomegalovirus exposure and HLA in healthy donors. Germline trimming cut 4 bases from V and 1 base from J; bases unmatched to any gene: 3. Per the germline V gene, CDR1 is SGHRS and CDR2 is YFSETQ. The CDR3 extends over 16 amino acids. Study outcomes and limitations: Most subjects had HLA-A and HLA-B alleles reportedly predicted accurately by TCR beta sequences. HLA alleles were associated with some 17,000 TCR beta sequences in a later analysis at 0.05 false discovery rate. When presence/absence was analysed, sequencing depth was taken to be roughly uniform across donors.

PCR used 60 Vbeta primers and 13 Jbeta primers. Original analysis: In a later analysis, the count reached some 73 million unique TCR beta chains, with about 11 million shared. Clones were read by immunoSEQ multiplex PCR, and TCRdb kept only the in-frame ones, dropping some. V, J and clone size were drawn from that table, and D and trimming were deduced from the DNA. The table shows tens of thousands of clones, with just under 80% occurring only once. To note about this clone: What it recognizes is unknown.

Material: PBMCs. V usage is TRBV5-1 and J usage is TRBJ2-3; TRBD2 aligns across 13 bases. The TCR comes from a woman aged 40-49 years in good health and CMV-seropositive. CDR3 sequence reads: CASSPTSGGRTDTQYF. CDR3 DNA sequence: TGCGCCAGCAGCCCGACTAGCGGGGGGCGCACAGATACGCAGTATTTT.